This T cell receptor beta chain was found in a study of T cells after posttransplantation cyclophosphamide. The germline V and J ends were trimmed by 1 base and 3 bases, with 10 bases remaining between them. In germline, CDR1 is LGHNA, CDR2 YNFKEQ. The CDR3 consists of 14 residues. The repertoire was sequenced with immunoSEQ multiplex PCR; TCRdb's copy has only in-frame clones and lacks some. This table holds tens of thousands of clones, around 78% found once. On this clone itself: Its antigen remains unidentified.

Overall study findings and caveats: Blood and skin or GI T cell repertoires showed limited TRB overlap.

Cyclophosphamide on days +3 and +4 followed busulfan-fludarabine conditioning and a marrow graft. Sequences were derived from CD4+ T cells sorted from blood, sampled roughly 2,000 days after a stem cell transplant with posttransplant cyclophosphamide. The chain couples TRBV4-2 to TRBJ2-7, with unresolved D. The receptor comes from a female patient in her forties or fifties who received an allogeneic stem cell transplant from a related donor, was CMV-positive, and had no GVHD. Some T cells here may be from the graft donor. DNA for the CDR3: TGTGCCAGCAGCCAAGCAACGTATAGCTACGAGCAGTACTTC. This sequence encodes CASSQATYSYEQYF.